These 4 T cell receptor beta chains came from one sample sequenced in a study of T cells after yellow fever vaccination. TCRdb independently ran MiXCR on the 5' RACE reads; one entry per CDR3 protein. The table has 550,000 to 750,000 distinct CDR3 sequences, about 13% seen once. Sequencing used PBMCs, obtained on the day of the yellow fever booster vaccination. Every receptor here comes from a young man who received the YFV17D yellow fever vaccine.

The CDR3 here is CSARTAAQETQYF. The CDR3 bases are TGCAGTGCTAGAACAGCGGCCCAAGAGACCCAGTACTTC. The V and J genes are TRBV20-1 and TRBJ2-5, with D possibly matching TRBD2 (5 bases). Germline CDR1 and CDR2: DFQATT and SNEGSKA (reference sequence). Between the trimmed V and J ends, which lost 2 bases and 1 base, there was a span of 8 bases. CDR3 length: 13 residues.

This chain connects TRBV20-1 to TRBJ2-1; 13 bases are a match to TRBD2. Germline CDR1 is DFQATT and CDR2 is SNEGSKA (reference sequence). The V gene end was trimmed by 3 bases and the J gene end by 8 bases; junction bases not matched to a gene: 7. This CDR3 is 15 amino acids long. The CDR3 DNA reads TGCAGTGCTAGGGGACTAGCGGGACCCGCAGATGAGCAGTTCTTC. Protein: CSARGLAGPADEQFF.

The chain couples TRBV15 to TRBJ2-1; 9 bases agree with TRBD2. Germline CDR1 and CDR2: LNHNV and YYDKDF (reference sequence). This CDR3 has 17 residues. V lost 0 bases and J lost 2; bases outside the gene matches: 5. CDR3 DNA: TGTGCCACCAGCAGAGACCCCCTAGCGGGGCCCTACAATGAGCAGTTCTTC. Protein: CATSRDPLAGPYNEQFF.

V and J are TRBV7-9 and TRBJ2-7; D may be TRBD1 (5 bases). Per the germline V gene, CDR1 is SEHNR and CDR2 is FQNEAQ (reference sequence). This CDR3 has 12 amino acids. Trimming took 5 bases from V and 5 from J, leaving 10 bases between them. The CDR3 reads CASSHQGNEQYF. CDR3 sequence (DNA): TGTGCCAGCAGCCACCAGGGAAACGAGCAGTACTTC.